Below, 21 T cell receptor beta chains from the same sample are listed, as sequenced in a study of T-cell memory formation after mild COVID-19. TCRdb passed the 5' RACE reads through MiXCR, listing each CDR3 protein once. Found here are a few hundred thousand distinct CDR3 sequences, around 27% of them singletons; the top ten hold around an eighth. Specimen: PBMCs or a T cell subset sorted from them (not recorded which). The receptor source for this set is an adult woman who had mild COVID-19 (a few samples of this study predate the infection). Cell type and time point are not known.

The rearrangement uses TRBV20-1 and TRBJ2-7; 10 bases line up with TRBD2. From germline, CDR1 is DFQATT and CDR2 SNEGSKA (reference sequence). Trimming removed 3 bases from V and 6 bases from J; junction bases left unmatched: 8. The CDR3 sequence is 14 residues long. The CDR3 region has the DNA TGCAGTGCTAGCAAAGGGACTAGCGCTCTCGAGCAGTACTTC. This translates into CSASKGTSALEQYF.

Comment on this clonotype: Relative to the germline gene, one junction end is altered; a read error may explain this. V usage is TRBV3-1 and J usage is TRBJ2-2, with 7 bases matching TRBD2. This CDR3 has 14 residues. Germline V gene sequence: CDR1 LGHDT, CDR2 YNNKEL (reference sequence). The CDR3 sequence: CASRPTSTTGELFF. The CDR3, as DNA: TGTGCCAGCAGACCGACTAGCACGACCGGGGAGCTGTTCTTT.

Here the CDR3 reads CASSRLASTGELFF. For the CDR3, the DNA is TGTGCCAGCAGTCGACTAGCATCGACCGGGGAGCTGTTTTTT. The chain combines TRBV12-3 or TRBV12-4 with TRBJ2-2; 7 nucleotides line up with TRBD2. V gave up 5 bases and J gave up 5 bases; unmatched junction bases: 5. The CDR3 spans 14 residues.

The chain uses TRBV4-1 and TRBJ2-1; 9 bases align to TRBD1. From germline, CDR1 is MGHRA and CDR2 YSYEKL. The CDR3 runs to 14 residues. Germline trimming cut 2 bases from V and 6 bases from J; bases unmatched to any gene: 2. The DNA of the CDR3 is TGCGCCAGCAGCCAACAGGACAGGGGCAATGAGCAGTTCTTC. Translating it yields CASSQQDRGNEQFF.

The chain uses TRBV7-2 and TRBJ2-1; TRBD2 might be the D (5 bases). Germline V gene data show CDR1 as SGHTA and CDR2 as FQGNSA. The V gene lost 1 base and the J gene lost 12 bases, with 13 bases spanning the gap. This CDR3 has 13 residues. The CDR3 reads CASSLVEGVGQFF. In nucleotides, the CDR3 is TGTGCCAGCAGCTTAGTTGAGGGTGTAGGGCAGTTCTTC.

A word on this clonotype: The junction departs from germline at one end; a sequencing error may be responsible. The chain carries TRBV5-6 and TRBJ2-3, with D possibly matching TRBD2 (6 bases). Per the germline V gene, CDR1 is SGHDT and CDR2 is YYEEEE. This CDR3 has 13 amino acids. The CDR3 nucleotides read TGTGCCAGCAGCTCTACTAGCACAGATACGCGGTATTTT. As protein: CASSSTSTDTRYF.

This clonotype was seen a few times. The gene calls are TRBV5-1 and TRBJ1-1; D ambiguous. The germline V and J ends were trimmed by 4 bases and 1 base, with 8 bases remaining between them. This CDR3 comprises 13 residues. Per the germline V gene, CDR1 is SGHRS and CDR2 is YFSETQ. CDR3 DNA sequence: TGCGCCAGCAGCGAACTCAGGAACACTGAAGCTTTCTTT. It codes for CASSELRNTEAFF.

This clonotype was observed a handful of times. The J gene is TRBJ2-7, the V gene TRBV20-1, with 14 bases that match TRBD2. Germline trimming cut 5 bases from V and 1 base from J; bases unmatched to any gene: 7. Germline V gene data show CDR1 as DFQATT and CDR2 as SNEGSKA (reference sequence). The CDR3 has 16 residues. For the CDR3, the DNA is TGCAGTGCTGGGACTAGCGGGAGAGGGGGATCCTACGAGCAGTACTTC. This sequence encodes CSAGTSGRGGSYEQYF.

The V and J genes are TRBV5-6 and TRBJ2-1; maybe TRBD2 (7 bases). This CDR3 has 17 amino acids. The germline CDR1 and CDR2 sequences are SGHDT and YYEEEE. V lost 3 bases and J lost 1, with 17 bases in between. CDR3 coding DNA: TGTGCCAGCAGCTCGACTGAGGGGGGGGGTTCCTACAATGAGCAGTTCTTC. Translated: CASSSTEGGGSYNEQFF.

The gene calls are TRBV5-8 and TRBJ2-5; no firm D call. In germline, CDR1 is SGHTS, CDR2 YDEGEE. The CDR3 length is 10 residues. Trimming left V 7 bases short and J 3 bases short, with 4 bases between. CDR3 protein: CASRKETQYF. The CDR3 DNA reads as TGTGCCAGCCGCAAAGAGACCCAGTACTTC.

The chain is built from TRBV10-3 and TRBJ1-2; 10 positions match TRBD1. The CDR3 is 15 residues long. Germline CDR1 ENHRY, CDR2 SYGVKD. Losses at the gene ends were 4 bases for V and 3 bases for J; bases not matched to a gene: 5. The chain's CDR3 is CAISGATGGDYGYTF. The CDR3 DNA sequence: TGTGCCATCAGTGGAGCGACAGGGGGCGACTATGGCTACACCTTC.

The CDR3 region is CATGRAGEDEQYF. The CDR3 coding sequence is TGTGCCACCGGGAGGGCAGGGGAGGACGAGCAGTACTTC. This sequence joins TRBV10-3 and TRBJ2-7; TRBD2 matches at 8 bases. Germline V gives CDR1 ENHRY, CDR2 SYGVKD. This CDR3 is 13 amino acids long. With 10 bases clipped from V and 5 bases from J, the junction kept 10 bases outside the gene matches.

The table lists this clonotype with a few counts. The V call is TRBV5-1, the J call TRBJ2-1, with TRBD2 identical over 7 bases. CDR3 length: 12 residues. Germline V gene data show CDR1 as SGHRS and CDR2 as YFSETQ. Losses at the gene ends were 1 base for V and 8 bases for J; bases not matched to a gene: 0. The CDR3 loop is CASSLREDEQFF. The CDR3 DNA follows: TGCGCCAGCAGCTTGCGGGAGGATGAGCAGTTCTTC.

This clonotype showed up just a few times. V usage is TRBV14 and J usage is TRBJ2-7; D call uncertain. Germline V gives CDR1 SGHDN, CDR2 FVKESK. The CDR3 contains 15 residues. V gave up 3 bases and J gave up 2 bases, with 14 bases separating them. CDR3 region: CASSHPGANPYEQYF. The CDR3 DNA follows: TGTGCCAGCAGCCACCCAGGTGCTAATCCCTACGAGCAGTACTTC.

This clonotype was recorded a few times. The chain is built from TRBV5-1 and TRBJ2-1; no reliable D call. CDR1 is SGHRS, CDR2 YFSETQ, per germline. This CDR3 region has 15 residues. V was pared by 0 bases and J by 4 bases, with 11 bases between. The chain's CDR3 is CASSLAIGPYNEQFF. CDR3 in DNA: TGCGCCAGCAGCTTGGCCATTGGACCGTACAATGAGCAGTTCTTC.

This clonotype occurred a few times. The chain recombines TRBV7-9 with TRBJ2-5; maybe TRBD2 (7 bases). This CDR3 has 14 residues. Trimming shortened V by 5 bases and J by 2 bases, and 12 bases separated the two germline ends. The germline V gene has CDR1 SEHNR and CDR2 FQNEAQ (reference sequence). CDR3 bases: TGTGCCAGCAGCACGGGGGGCCCACAAGAGACCCAGTACTTC. This gives the protein CASSTGGPQETQYF.

This clonotype was seen a handful of times. The V and J genes are TRBV3-1 and TRBJ1-2; D is unclear. Deletions cut 1 base from V and 0 bases from J, with 9 bases between. Germline CDR1 reads LGHDT; CDR2 reads YNNKEL (reference sequence). The CDR3 spans 15 residues. The CDR3 region is CASSQGTTANYGYTF. CDR3 bases: TGTGCCAGCAGCCAAGGAACCACAGCTAACTATGGCTACACCTTC.

This clonotype was detected only a few times. J is TRBJ2-7 and V is TRBV11-1, with a tentative D call TRBD1 (6 bases). V shed 4 bases and J shed 2 bases, with 9 bases lying between them. CDR3 length: 13 residues. Germline V gives CDR1 SGHAT, CDR2 FQDESV (reference sequence). The DNA of the CDR3 is TGTGCCAGCAGCTCACAGGGAACCTACGAGCAGTACTTC. Translating it yields CASSSQGTYEQYF.

This clonotype was seen only once. The V and J genes are TRBV7-6 and TRBJ1-6; TRBD1 matches at 10 bases. This CDR3 has 16 amino acids. Germline CDR1 is SGHVS and CDR2 is FNYEAQ. Unmatched junction bases numbered 8, after V lost 3 bases and J lost 9 bases. DNA for the CDR3: TGTGCCAGCAGCTTTTCCTCCGGGACAGGGGTTTCACCCCTCCACTTT. This sequence encodes CASSFSSGTGVSPLHF.

V is TRBV6-1 and J is TRBJ1-1, with D hard to call. Per germline, CDR1 MNHNS and CDR2 SASEGT. The CDR3 runs to 12 residues. With 7 bases removed from V and 4 bases from J, the gap between germline ends came to 10 bases. The CDR3 nucleotides read TGTGCCAGCAAGCCGCACTTCACTGAAGCTTTCTTT. Its translation is CASKPHFTEAFF.

The CDR3 sequence: CASSRLGAIDNQPQHF. The CDR3 coding sequence is TGTGCCAGCAGCCGCCTCGGGGCAATCGACAATCAGCCCCAGCATTTT. This chain uses TRBV12-3 or TRBV12-4 with TRBJ1-5, with D maybe TRBD1 (5 bases). This CDR3 has 16 residues. V was shortened by 6 bases and J by 3 bases, with 18 bases between the two germline ends.